This section outlines one T cell receptor beta chain sequence together with its context. The antigen is not known. From germline, CDR1 is SGHRS and CDR2 YFSETQ. V shed 6 bases and J 1 base; nucleotides not matched to a gene: 13. The CDR3 spans 16 residues. The data originate from a study of shared clonotypes between healthy human individuals. Study as a whole: With ages of 18 to 49, the donors were a couple of women and three men. Study observations and caveats: Having only a few donors restricted how much genetic and exposure-history diversity was captured. Clonotype sharing across several donors was observed for about 4.8% of naive CD4 clonotypes.

Clones were sequenced by immunoSEQ multiplex PCR, and TCRdb holds only the in-frame ones, with some missing. The data contain roughly 700,000 clones, around 67% of them singletons. Naive CD4+ cells were CD45RA-selected; the remaining cells were memory. The clonotype was recovered from a woman aged 25-40 years in good health. The J gene is TRBJ2-7, the V gene TRBV5-1, with 7 bases matching TRBD2. Sequencing was carried out using memory CD4+ T cells sorted from blood. Stated subset: CD45RA-negative fraction. The DNA of the CDR3 is TGCGCCAGCATCCCCGGGGAGGGGATGGGGTCCTACGAGCAGTACTTC. It encodes CASIPGEGMGSYEQYF.